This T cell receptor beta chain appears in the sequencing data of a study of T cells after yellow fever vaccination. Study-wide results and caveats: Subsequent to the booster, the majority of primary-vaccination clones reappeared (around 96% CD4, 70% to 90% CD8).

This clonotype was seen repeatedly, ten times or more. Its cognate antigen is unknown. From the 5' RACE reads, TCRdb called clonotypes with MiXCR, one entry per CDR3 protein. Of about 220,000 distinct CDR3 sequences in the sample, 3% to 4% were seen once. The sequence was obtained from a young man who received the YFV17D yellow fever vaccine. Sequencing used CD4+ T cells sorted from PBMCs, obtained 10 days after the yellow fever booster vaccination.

The CDR3 DNA reads as TGCGCCAGCAGCTACGGAGGTCCTCCCTCTCAAGAGACCCAGTACTTC. It translates to CASSYGGPPSQETQYF. The rearrangement uses TRBV5-1 and TRBJ2-5, with D tentatively TRBD2 (5 bases). CDR1 and CDR2 (germline): SGHRS, YFSETQ. This CDR3 spans 16 amino acids. The V end was cut by 3 bases, the J end by 2 bases, with 17 bases between.